Here is one TCR beta chain with its context. Its antigen is not identified. TCRdb reprocessed the reads with MiXCR, giving one entry per CDR3 protein. The sample lists 200,000 to 250,000 distinct CDR3 sequences; around 35% were seen once. CDR3 length: 12 residues. V was clipped by 11 bases and J by 3 bases, with 10 bases between them. Germline V gene sequence: CDR1 SGHVS, CDR2 FNYEAQ. This sample is part of a study of T cell repertoires in cytomegalovirus infection. Study-wide background: It was recently identified HLA-C-restricted and well-studied HLA-B-restricted CMV epitopes that the study used. Indications came from public TCR beta signatures; they pointed to CMV infection and to a matching HLA type.

Study conclusions and caveats: Dominating the ex vivo response were HLA-C-restricted CMV-specific TCR beta clonotypes. Accumulated public TCR beta family frequency recognized individuals carrying CMV together with the relevant HLA.

This TCR derives from a human donor in good health (CMV status not recorded). Some clones in this sample may be carry-over from other donors' samples. The chain uses TRBV7-6 and TRBJ1-4; perhaps TRBD1 as D (5 bases). This specimen consisted of CD8+ T cells from cultured PBMCs, obtained from culture after CMV antigen stimulation. The CDR3 reads CAGGTANEKLFF. The CDR3 nucleotides are TGTGCCGGCGGGACGGCTAATGAAAAACTGTTTTTT.